Listed here are 11 T cell receptor beta chains from one sample, sequenced in a study of molecular identifiers for immune sequencing clone quantification. TCRdb used MiXCR to reprocess the PCR reads, holding one entry per CDR3 protein. This repertoire shows under 350,000 distinct CDR3 sequences, 24% found once; its top ten account for 0.74%. The material sequenced was naive CD8+ T cells from blood, with Jurkat cell RNA spiked in. Subset specified: FACS-sorted CD8+CD4-CCR7+CD45RA+ naive T cells. These receptors were taken from a human donor in good health. Some libraries in this study had Jurkat cell RNA spiked in.

This clonotype was detected ten times or more. The chain recombines TRBV30 with TRBJ1-4; D uncertain. V lost 4 bases, J lost 4 bases, and 13 bases lay in between. In germline, CDR1 is GTSNPN, CDR2 SVGIG (reference sequence). The CDR3 has 14 amino acids. The CDR3 DNA sequence: TGTGCCTGGAATCCTGGGGATATTAATGAAAAACTGTTTTTT. Protein sequence: CAWNPGDINEKLFF.

This clonotype has at least ten counts. This chain connects TRBV12-3 or TRBV12-4 to TRBJ1-1; D is unclear. The CDR3 extends over 13 amino acids. V was trimmed by 8 bases and J by 0 bases, leaving 10 bases between them. The chain's CDR3 is CASVDGMNTEAFF. The CDR3 DNA is TGTGCCAGCGTTGACGGCATGAACACTGAAGCTTTCTTT.

This clonotype was detected many times. The chain combines TRBV4-3 with TRBJ2-7, with D tentatively TRBD1 or TRBD2 (5 bases each). CDR1 LGHNA and CDR2 YSLEER come from the germline V gene. The CDR3 is 14 amino acids. Trimming cost V 1 base and J 3 bases, with 10 bases left between them. CDR3 protein: CASSQGRDGYEQYF. The CDR3 nucleotides read TGCGCCAGCAGCCAAGGTCGGGACGGCTACGAGCAGTACTTC.

The chain combines TRBV4-1 with TRBJ1-4; 7 nucleotides align to TRBD1. This CDR3 spans 15 amino acids. Per germline, CDR1 MGHRA and CDR2 YSYEKL. Trimming removed 0 bases from V and 8 bases from J; junction bases left unmatched: 6. In nucleotides, the CDR3 is TGCGCCAGCAGCCAAGATAAGGGGGCAGGGGAAAAACTGTTTTTT. This codes for CASSQDKGAGEKLFF.

This clonotype came up a few times. This chain uses TRBV29-1 with TRBJ2-1; D possibly corresponds to TRBD2 (6 bases). Trimming removed 3 bases from V and 6 bases from J, with 15 bases in between. The germline gives CDR1 SQVTM, CDR2 ANQGSEA. This CDR3 region has 14 residues. In nucleotides, the CDR3 is TGCAGCGTTGACGGGCTAGCGACGGTCAATGAGCAGTTCTTC. Translating gives CSVDGLATVNEQFF.

On this clonotype itself: A much more abundant neighbour one base away suggests this may be a read error. The chain carries TRBV7-6 and TRBJ1-5; TRBD1 is a possible D gene (5 bases). The germline CDR1 and CDR2 sequences are SGHVS and FNYEAQ. The V end was cut by 0 bases, the J end by 9 bases, with 9 bases between. The CDR3 consists of 13 residues. CDR3: CASSLALGRPQHF. Here the CDR3 DNA reads TGTGCCAGCAGCTTAGCGCTGGGGCGGCCCCAGCATTTT.

At least ten counts were recorded for this clonotype. This chain joins TRBV7-6 and TRBJ1-3; possible D gene TRBD1, 5 bases. Germline V gene lookup returns CDR1 SGHVS and CDR2 FNYEAQ. The CDR3 has 15 amino acids. V lost 3 bases and J 0 bases, leaving 9 bases between the germline ends. Here the CDR3 DNA reads TGTGCCAGCAGCTTGACTGACAGCTCTGGAAACACCATATATTTT. This gives the protein CASSLTDSSGNTIYF.

This clonotype was detected only a few times. The V call is TRBV20-1, the J call TRBJ2-7, with a weak D call TRBD1 (5 bases). Germline CDR1 reads DFQATT; CDR2 reads SNEGSKA (reference sequence). This CDR3 contains 16 residues. The CDR3 spells CSLVDTPTVESYEQYF. In nucleotides, the CDR3 is TGCAGCCTAGTGGATACCCCGACAGTCGAATCCTACGAGCAGTACTTC.

In this sample, this clonotype turned up many times. This chain uses TRBV25-1 with TRBJ2-7, with 8 positions matching TRBD1. Per the germline V gene, CDR1 is MGHDK and CDR2 is SYGVNS. Germline trimming cut 5 bases from V and 5 bases from J; bases unmatched to any gene: 8. The CDR3 runs 14 residues. The CDR3 DNA reads as TGTGCCAGCAGTAGAGGACAGGGATGGGACGAGCAGTACTTC. Its protein is CASSRGQGWDEQYF.

Concerning this clonotype itself: A clone one base away is much larger, so this may be a read error. This chain connects TRBV29-1 to TRBJ2-7; 8 bases line up with TRBD2. The CDR3 totals 14 residues. CDR1 and CDR2 (germline): SQVTM, ANQGSEA. In DNA, the CDR3 is TGCAGCGCCGACCTTAGCGGGGATACCTACGAGCAGTCCTTC. Its translation: CSADLSGDTYEQSF.

The chain is built from TRBV11-2 and TRBJ2-7; 11 positions agree with TRBD2. CDR3 length equals 15 residues. The junction had 6 bases not matched to a gene; V was cut back by 5 bases and J by 3 bases. Germline CDR1 is SGHAT and CDR2 is FQNNGV. This CDR3 is CASSPYGTSGYEQYF. DNA of the CDR3: TGTGCCAGCAGCCCCTACGGGACTAGCGGCTACGAGCAGTACTTC.